This T cell receptor (beta chain) is drawn from a study of T cell responses to AZD1222 COVID-19 vaccine. For the study at large: The study pooled second doses at about 4 or about 12 weeks. Study results and limitations: Vaccine-associated CD4 TCRs spanned spike, dominant at 160-218 and 743-854. White British ancestry dominated among donors, who included more females, and clonal diversity was possibly underestimated. As reported, nearly half of all spike-specific TCRs target variant regions that are unmutated.

Per germline, CDR1 LNHDA and CDR2 SQIVND (reference sequence). This CDR3 is 16 amino acids long. V shed 1 base and J shed 3 bases, with 13 bases lying between them. Assay used: immunoSEQ multiplex PCR; TCRdb lists only in-frame clones, some missing. Among around 94,000 clones listed, around 86% were seen once. On this clone: Its cognate antigen is unknown.

The sequence was obtained from an adult in good health. The sequences come from peripheral blood, collected on day 0 of AZD1222 vaccination. The chain links TRBV19 to TRBJ1-5; D may be TRBD1 (6 bases). The CDR3 here is CASSIVGQGYNQPQHF. Here the CDR3 DNA reads TGTGCCAGTAGTATAGTAGGGCAGGGGTACAATCAGCCCCAGCATTTT.